These 30 T cell receptor beta chains came from one sample sequenced in a study of human T cells and chemical hapten exposure. TCRdb redid the calling of the RACE reads with MiXCR, one entry per CDR3 protein. Of about 140,000 distinct CDR3 sequences listed, roughly 12% are singletons. Time point noted: patch test 2, 6 weeks after DPC sensitization. The treatment was: therapeutic diphenylcyclopropenone sensitization with weekly scalp DPC. The source material was whole blood, sampled in connection with sensitization to the hapten diphenylcyclopropenone (DPC). Receptors were obtained from a woman in her 50s with alopecia areata. Some clones in this sample may be carry-over from other donors' samples.

This clonotype occurred a few times. The J gene is TRBJ2-7, the V gene TRBV2; TRBD2 aligns across 8 bases. V shed 4 bases, J shed 0 bases, and the junction held 8 bases outside the gene matches. Germline-derived CDR1 and CDR2 are SNHLY and FYNNEI. The CDR3 has 16 residues. The CDR3, as DNA: TGTGCCAGCAGTGTGAACCCCACTAGCGGCTCCTACGAGCAGTACTTC. It specifies CASSVNPTSGSYEQYF.

This clonotype was seen ten or more times. This rearrangement joins TRBV21-1 to TRBJ2-4; the table assigns TRBD2, which was not confirmed against the DNA. TRBV21-1 is marked as a pseudogene. This CDR3 has 14 residues. CDR3 sequence reads: CASTVAGGGNIQYF. The CDR3 region has the DNA TGTGCCAGCACCGTAGCGGGAGGGGGAAACATTCAGTACTTC.

This clonotype has a count of ten or more. The chain joins TRBV6-2 or TRBV6-3 to TRBJ2-5, with D tentatively TRBD2 (6 bases). This CDR3 is built from 13 residues. V lost 6 bases, J lost 4 bases, and 12 bases lay in between. Germline CDR1 is MNHEY and CDR2 is SVGEGT. CDR3: CASRPAAGETQYF. The CDR3 DNA reads as TGTGCCAGCAGACCAGCAGCGGGAGAGACCCAGTACTTC.

This clonotype came up a few times. The genes are TRBV4-3 and TRBJ2-3; the match to TRBD2 covers 9 bases. The CDR3 totals 17 residues. Trimming cost V 0 bases and J 7 bases; bases outside gene matches: 11. The germline CDR1 and CDR2 sequences are LGHNA and YSLEER. Here the CDR3 DNA reads TGCGCCAGCAGCCAAGATCCTCGGAGCGGGAGGATGAATACGCAGTATTTT. It encodes CASSQDPRSGRMNTQYF.

The chain is built from TRBV7-9 and TRBJ2-4; 8 bases align to TRBD2. CDR1 SEHNR and CDR2 FQNEAQ come from the germline V gene (reference sequence). CDR3 length: 16 amino acids. V shed 4 bases, J shed 1 base, and the junction held 6 bases outside the gene matches. The CDR3, as DNA: TGTGCCAGCAGCTATATAGCGGGGAAGGCCAAAAACATTCAGTACTTC. Protein product: CASSYIAGKAKNIQYF. Full variable domain (rest looked up from reference TRBV7-9 and TRBJ2-4): DTGVSQNPRHKITKRGQNVTFRCDPISEHNRLYWYRQTLGQGPEFLTYFQNEAQLEKSRLLSDRFSAERPKGSFSTLEIQRTEQGDSAMYLCASSYIAGKAKNIQYFGAGTRLSVL.

This rearrangement joins TRBV10-3 to TRBJ2-7; the D is unclear. This CDR3 is 14 amino acids long. Germline V CDR1 and CDR2: ENHRY, SYGVKD. Deletions cut 0 bases from V and 1 base from J, with 7 bases between. CDR3 residues: CAISESGRSYEQYF. The CDR3 nucleotides read TGTGCCATCAGTGAGTCCGGCAGATCCTACGAGCAGTACTTC.

In this sample, this clonotype turned up a few times. At one end the junction does not follow the germline gene, possibly because of a read error. The CDR3, as DNA: TGTGCCAGCGTGGATTCCAAACACATTCAGTACTTC. It specifies CASVDSKHIQYF. The chain carries TRBV3-1 and TRBJ2-4; no reliable D call. The CDR3 is 12 residues long. Germline CDR1 LGHDT, CDR2 YNNKEL (reference sequence).

This clonotype turned up a few times. The V gene is TRBV20-1, the J gene TRBJ2-1; 8 bases match TRBD1. J gave up 5 bases and V 0 bases, and 6 bases lay outside the gene matches. The CDR3 covers 15 residues. From germline, CDR1 is DFQATT and CDR2 SNEGSKA (reference sequence). The DNA for the CDR3 is TGCAGTGCTAGAGATCCGGGACAGGTCAACAATGAGCAGTTCTTC. Its translation is CSARDPGQVNNEQFF.

This clonotype has a count of ten or more. The gene calls are TRBV7-2 and TRBJ1-1, with 7 positions matching TRBD1. The CDR3 has 15 amino acids. Germline-derived CDR1 and CDR2 are SGHTA and FQGNSA. J lost 4 bases, V lost 0 bases, and 5 bases had no gene match. CDR3 residues: CASSLAGRGATEAFF. CDR3 in DNA: TGTGCCAGCAGCTTAGCGGGCAGGGGGGCCACTGAAGCTTTCTTT. The whole variable domain, remainder taken from reference TRBV7-2 and TRBJ1-1, is GAGVSQSPSNKVTEKGKDVELRCDPISGHTALYWYRQSLGQGLEFLIYFQGNSAPDKSGLPSDRFSAERTGGSVSTLTIQRTQQEDSAVYLCASSLAGRGATEAFFGQGTRLTVV.

This clonotype was counted between two and nine times. The chain uses TRBV12-3 or TRBV12-4 and TRBJ2-2, with 9 bases lining up with TRBD1. V was pared by 7 bases and J by 6 bases, with 12 bases of the junction left unmatched. The CDR3 is 16 residues long. The CDR3 DNA reads as TGTGCCAGCACCCTGGGGGACAGGGTTTATTCCGGGGAGCTGTTTTTT. Translated: CASTLGDRVYSGELFF.

This clonotype was seen repeatedly, ten times or more. V is TRBV6-1 and J is TRBJ2-1; TRBD1 or TRBD2 may be the D gene (5 bases each). Looked up from germline, CDR1 is MNHNS and CDR2 is SASEGT. The CDR3 has 15 residues. Trimming cost V 6 bases and J 7 bases, with 19 bases left between them. CDR3 nucleotides: TGTGCCAGCAGGTATCCCGGGACCCCCGGGAATGAGCAGTTCTTC. Amino acid sequence: CASRYPGTPGNEQFF.

The rearrangement links TRBV7-2 to TRBJ2-3, with 12 positions matching TRBD2. The CDR3 consists of 16 residues. Germline lookup yields CDR1 SGHTA and CDR2 FQGNSA. The V gene end was trimmed by 5 bases and the J gene end by 5 bases; junction bases not matched to a gene: 8. The CDR3 region is CASSLGTSGSQDTQYF. The CDR3 DNA reads TGTGCCAGCAGCCTGGGGACTAGCGGGTCCCAAGATACGCAGTATTTT. Complete variable domain (other parts from reference TRBV7-2 and TRBJ2-3): GAGVSQSPSNKVTEKGKDVELRCDPISGHTALYWYRQSLGQGLEFLIYFQGNSAPDKSGLPSDRFSAERTGGSVSTLTIQRTQQEDSAVYLCASSLGTSGSQDTQYFGPGTRLTVL.

This clonotype was seen only a few times. The chain uses TRBV2 and TRBJ2-3; D is unclear. Trimming left V 5 bases short and J 3 bases short, with 15 bases between. This CDR3 comprises 15 residues. CDR1 is SNHLY and CDR2 is FYNNEI in the germline V gene. The CDR3 reads CASSRRDRWTDTQYF. In nucleotides, the CDR3 is TGTGCCAGCAGTAGGCGCGACCGCTGGACAGATACGCAGTATTTT.

The chain carries TRBV18 and TRBJ1-5; D remains ambiguous. Germline V lookup: CDR1 KGHSH, CDR2 LQKENI. V was shortened by 3 bases and J by 6 bases, with 9 bases between the two germline ends. This CDR3 is built from 13 residues. CDR3 in amino acids: CASSPSDIQPQHF. The CDR3 nucleotides read TGTGCCAGCTCACCGAGCGACATTCAGCCCCAGCATTTT.

This clonotype appeared a few times. The chain links TRBV12-3 or TRBV12-4 to TRBJ2-5, with D maybe TRBD2 (5 bases). V was trimmed by 3 bases and J by 4 bases, leaving 12 bases between them. The CDR3 has 14 residues. CDR3 sequence reads: CASSLNRGRETQYF. The CDR3, as DNA: TGTGCCAGCAGTTTGAACCGAGGGAGAGAGACCCAGTACTTC.

This chain joins TRBV29-1 and TRBJ2-1; TRBD2 aligns across 9 bases. V lost 0 bases, J lost 4 bases, and 7 bases stayed unmatched. CDR1 SQVTM and CDR2 ANQGSEA come from the germline V gene. The CDR3 covers 16 residues. This chain's CDR3 is CSVEEGSSGTYNEQFF. In nucleotides, the CDR3 is TGCAGCGTTGAAGAGGGGTCTAGCGGGACTTACAATGAGCAGTTCTTC.

The chain recombines TRBV7-8 with TRBJ1-6; 9 bases align to TRBD1. The CDR3 length is 14 residues. Germline V gene lookup returns CDR1 SGHVS and CDR2 FQNEAQ. V dropped 4 bases and J dropped 8; count of bases not matched to a gene: 3. In DNA, the CDR3 is TGTGCCAGCAGCTCCCGGACAGGGGATTCACCCCTCCACTTT. Protein: CASSSRTGDSPLHF.

This clonotype came up once. It may be a read error: a sequence one base away is much more abundant. A read error is likely, as this CDR3 ends without the conserved phenylalanine or tryptophan. The chain is built from TRBV29-1 and TRBJ2-7; 7 bases align to TRBD1. The CDR3 extends over 14 amino acids. CDR1 and CDR2 from the germline V gene are SQVTM and ANQGSEA. V lost 4 bases to trimming and J lost 0 bases; unmatched junction nucleotides: 6. The CDR3 DNA reads TGCAGCGTTGGTGGGCCAGGGGGCTCCTACGAGCAGTACTAC. It translates to CSVGGPGGSYEQYY.

Worth noting for this clonotype: A read error is possible here, since a much larger clone lies one base away. The J gene is TRBJ1-2, the V gene TRBV3-1, with TRBD1 matching 7 bases. V gave up 4 bases and J gave up 8 bases; unmatched junction bases: 10. Germline V lookup: CDR1 LGHDT, CDR2 YNNKEL (reference sequence). The length of the CDR3 is 14 residues. In DNA form, the CDR3 reads TGTGCCAGCAGCCTAGTCGAGGGGGCGGTCGGCTACACCTTC. Its translation: CASSLVEGAVGYTF.

A remark on this clonotype: Since a much larger clone is just one base distant, this may be a read error. The V and J genes are TRBV7-8 and TRBJ2-1; D is perhaps TRBD1 or TRBD2 (6 bases each). The CDR3 runs 13 residues. V was trimmed by 5 bases and J by 6 bases, leaving 11 bases between them. CDR1 and CDR2 (germline): SGHVS, FQNEAQ. CDR3 protein: CASSRGECNEQFF. The CDR3 region has the DNA TGTGCCAGCAGCAGGGGGGAATGCAATGAGCAGTTCTTC.

V is TRBV27 and J is TRBJ2-7; the D gene could be TRBD1 or TRBD2 (5 bases each). Germline values: CDR1 MNHEY, CDR2 SMNVEV (reference sequence). There are 14 residues in the CDR3. Trimming removed 5 bases at V and 4 bases at J, with 15 bases between. In nucleotides, the CDR3 is TGTGCCAGCAGTCCGTCCAGAGGGGCGTACGAGCAGTACTTC. Residues: CASSPSRGAYEQYF.

This clonotype has only a few counts. The gene calls are TRBV18 and TRBJ1-1; D gene unclear. The CDR3 loop spans 14 amino acids. V was cut by 3 bases and J by 2 bases, with 10 bases left in between. CDR1 and CDR2 (germline): KGHSH, LQKENI. The CDR3 sequence is CASSPRQDNTEAFF. CDR3 coding DNA: TGTGCCAGCTCACCCAGGCAGGACAACACTGAAGCTTTCTTT. The full variable domain, in which reference TRBV18 and TRBJ1-1 provide the parts outside the CDR3, is NAGVMQNPRHLVRRRGQEARLRCSPMKGHSHVYWYRQLPEEGLKFMVYLQKENIIDESGMPKERFSAEFPKEGPSILRIQQVVRGDSAAYFCASSPRQDNTEAFFGQGTRLTVV.

This clonotype was observed a handful of times. The chain carries TRBV28 and TRBJ2-3; 10 nucleotides agree with TRBD2. The CDR3 contains 15 residues. Germline CDR1 MDHEN, CDR2 SYDVKM. The trim removed 8 bases at V and 5 bases at J, leaving 10 bases unmatched. The CDR3 sequence: CASLVGSGRLDTQYF. Written as DNA, the CDR3 is TGTGCCAGCCTCGTAGGTAGCGGGAGGCTAGATACGCAGTATTTT.

This clonotype was detected only a few times. The rearrangement joins TRBV7-9 to TRBJ2-3; D gene ambiguous. The CDR3 loop spans 15 amino acids. The V and J ends lost 2 bases and 1 base respectively, with 10 bases between them. CDR1 is SEHNR and CDR2 is FQNEAQ in the germline V gene (reference sequence). The DNA of the CDR3 is TGTGCCAGCAGCTTAATGGTCTTAGGCACAGATACGCAGTATTTT. Its protein is CASSLMVLGTDTQYF.

There are many counts of this clonotype. V is TRBV6-1 and J is TRBJ2-7, with D perhaps TRBD2 (6 bases). Between the trimmed V and J ends, which lost 6 bases and 1 base, there was a span of 13 bases. Germline CDR1 reads MNHNS; CDR2 reads SASEGT. CDR3 length: 14 amino acids. The CDR3 nucleotides are TGTGCCAGCAGCCGGGACTGGTCGTCCTACGAGCAGTACTTC. It translates to CASSRDWSSYEQYF.

This clonotype was seen a few times. The chain carries TRBV20-1 and TRBJ2-5; maybe TRBD1 (5 bases). The germline gives CDR1 DFQATT, CDR2 SNEGSKA (reference sequence). Trimming stripped 5 bases from V and 4 bases from J, with 14 bases between. The CDR3 extends over 13 amino acids. For the CDR3, the DNA is TGCAGTGCTCCCGTCAGGGTTGGAGAGACCCAGTACTTC. Translation: CSAPVRVGETQYF.

This clonotype was counted at least ten times. This chain uses TRBV20-1 with TRBJ1-2; D is unclear. Per the germline V gene, CDR1 is DFQATT and CDR2 is SNEGSKA (reference sequence). CDR3 length equals 14 residues. The V and J ends lost 0 bases and 4 bases respectively, with 12 bases between them. CDR3 nucleotide sequence: TGCAGTGCTAGAGAAGATGTGGGTCCCTATGGCTACACCTTC. Its translation is CSAREDVGPYGYTF.

This clonotype was counted ten times or more. The J gene is TRBJ2-2, the V gene TRBV29-1; D perhaps matches TRBD2 (5 bases). CDR3 length: 11 amino acids. The V gene's germline CDR1 is SQVTM and CDR2 ANQGSEA. Trimming removed 6 bases at V and 6 bases at J, with 8 bases between. Here the CDR3 DNA reads TGCAGCGTCGGGGTTCCCGGGGAGCTGTTTTTT. Amino acid sequence: CSVGVPGELFF.

This clonotype has just a few counts. This chain connects TRBV5-1 to TRBJ2-3; 7 bases agree with TRBD2. CDR3 length: 15 amino acids. Germline assignment: CDR1 SGHRS and CDR2 YFSETQ. The V segment lost 0 bases and the J segment 4 bases; nucleotides outside the gene matches: 5. The chain's CDR3 is CASSLASGTPDTQYF. DNA of the CDR3: TGCGCCAGCAGCTTGGCCAGCGGGACGCCAGATACGCAGTATTTT. The variable domain in full, with the rest retrieved from reference TRBV5-1 and TRBJ2-3, is KAGVTQTPRYLIKTRGQQVTLSCSPISGHRSVSWYQQTPGQGLQFLFEYFSETQRNKGNFPGRFSGRQFSNSRSEMNVSTLELGDSALYLCASSLASGTPDTQYFGPGTRLTVL.

The gene calls are TRBV29-1 and TRBJ2-2, with D uncertain. There are 12 residues in the CDR3. V lost 2 bases and J lost 3, with 4 bases in between. Germline V gene sequence: CDR1 SQVTM, CDR2 ANQGSEA. The CDR3, as DNA: TGCAGCGTTGAACTCGACACCGGGGAGCTGTTTTTT. This codes for CSVELDTGELFF.